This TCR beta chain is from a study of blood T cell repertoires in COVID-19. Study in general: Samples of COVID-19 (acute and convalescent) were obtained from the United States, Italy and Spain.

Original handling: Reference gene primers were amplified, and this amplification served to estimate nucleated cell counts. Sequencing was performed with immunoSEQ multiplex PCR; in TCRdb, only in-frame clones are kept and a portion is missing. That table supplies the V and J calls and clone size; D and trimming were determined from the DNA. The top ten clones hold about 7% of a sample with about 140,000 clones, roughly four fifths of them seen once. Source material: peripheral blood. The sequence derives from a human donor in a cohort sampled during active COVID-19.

The CDR3 sequence: CASSQQTVNTEAFF. The CDR3, as DNA: TGCGCCAGCAGCCAGCAAACAGTGAACACTGAAGCTTTCTTT. V and J are TRBV5-1 and TRBJ1-1; D gene uncertain. This CDR3 comprises 14 residues. With 4 bases removed from V and 0 bases from J, the gap between germline ends came to 10 bases. Germline loops: CDR1 SGHRS, CDR2 YFSETQ.